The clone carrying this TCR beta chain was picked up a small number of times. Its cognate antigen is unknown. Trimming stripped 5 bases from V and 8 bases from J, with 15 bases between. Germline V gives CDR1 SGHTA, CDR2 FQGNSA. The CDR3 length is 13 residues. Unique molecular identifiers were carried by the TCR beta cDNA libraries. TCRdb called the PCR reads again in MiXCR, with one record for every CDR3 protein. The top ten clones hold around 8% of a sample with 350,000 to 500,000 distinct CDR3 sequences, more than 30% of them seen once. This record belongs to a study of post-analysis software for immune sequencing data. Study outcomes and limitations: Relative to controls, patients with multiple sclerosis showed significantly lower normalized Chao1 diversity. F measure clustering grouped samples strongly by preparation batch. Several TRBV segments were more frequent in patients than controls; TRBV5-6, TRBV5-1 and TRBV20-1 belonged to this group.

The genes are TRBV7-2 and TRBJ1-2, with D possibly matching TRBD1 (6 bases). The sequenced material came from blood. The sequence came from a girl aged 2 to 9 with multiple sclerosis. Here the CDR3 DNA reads TGTGCCAGCAGCCCGAACAGGGCTGGCGGCTACACCTTC. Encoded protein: CASSPNRAGGYTF. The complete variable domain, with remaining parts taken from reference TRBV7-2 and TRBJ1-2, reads GAGVSQSPSNKVTEKGKDVELRCDPISGHTALYWYRQSLGQGLEFLIYFQGNSAPDKSGLPSDRFSAERTGGSVSTLTIQRTQQEDSAVYLCASSPNRAGGYTFGSGTRLTVV.